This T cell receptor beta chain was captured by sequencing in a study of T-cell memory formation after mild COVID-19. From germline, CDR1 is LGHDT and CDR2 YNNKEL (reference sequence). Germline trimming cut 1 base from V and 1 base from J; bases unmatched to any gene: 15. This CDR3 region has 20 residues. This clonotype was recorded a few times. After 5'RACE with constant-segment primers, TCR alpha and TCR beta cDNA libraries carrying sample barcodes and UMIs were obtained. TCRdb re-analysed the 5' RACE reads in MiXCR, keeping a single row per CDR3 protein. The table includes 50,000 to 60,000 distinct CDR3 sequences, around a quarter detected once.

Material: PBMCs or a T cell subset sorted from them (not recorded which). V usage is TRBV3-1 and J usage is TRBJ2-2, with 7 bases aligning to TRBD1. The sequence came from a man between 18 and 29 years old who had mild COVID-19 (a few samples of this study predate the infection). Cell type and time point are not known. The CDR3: CASSQAVGNRGVGNTGELFF. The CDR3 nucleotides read TGTGCCAGCAGCCAAGCAGTTGGTAACAGGGGAGTGGGGAACACCGGGGAGCTGTTTTTT.